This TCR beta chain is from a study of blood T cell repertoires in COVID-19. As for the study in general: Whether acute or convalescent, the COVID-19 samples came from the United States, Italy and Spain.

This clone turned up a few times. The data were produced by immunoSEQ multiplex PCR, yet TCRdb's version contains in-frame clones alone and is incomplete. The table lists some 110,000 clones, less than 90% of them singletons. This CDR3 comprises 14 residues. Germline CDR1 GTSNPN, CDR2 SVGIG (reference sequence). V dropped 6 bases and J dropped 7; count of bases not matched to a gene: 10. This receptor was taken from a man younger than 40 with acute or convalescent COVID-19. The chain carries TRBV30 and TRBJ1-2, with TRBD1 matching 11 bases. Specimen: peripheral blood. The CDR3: CACPGQGGLGGYTF. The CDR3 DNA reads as TGTGCCTGTCCGGGACAGGGGGGCTTAGGTGGCTACACCTTC.